These T cell receptor beta chains were read from a single sample in a study of spatial heterogeneity in lung cancer. TCRdb called the 5' RACE reads again in MiXCR, with one record for every CDR3 protein. The sample lists roughly 7,000 distinct CDR3 sequences, 6.5% to 8.5% occurring once. This sample comprised PBMCs, obtained at surgery. Source of these receptors: a male donor with early-stage non-small cell lung cancer. CDR3s include the opening cysteine and the closing phenylalanine or tryptophan.

V gene: TRBV29-1; J gene: TRBJ1-2; CDR3 protein: CSVEDGGVEGYTF
V gene: TRBV7-2; J gene: TRBJ1-1; CDR3 protein: CASSLGFEAFF
V gene: TRBV20-1; J gene: TRBJ2-1; CDR3 protein: CSAPRPGTGRNEQFF
V gene: TRBV15; J gene: TRBJ1-1; CDR3 protein: CATSRDPGPTGKDTEAFF
V gene: TRBV10-3; J gene: TRBJ2-2; CDR3 protein: CAITGQGAGELFF
V gene: TRBV28; J gene: TRBJ2-1; CDR3 protein: CASSVGDSEGSYNEQFF
V gene: TRBV20-1; J gene: TRBJ1-3; CDR3 protein: CSARDPLQGTGNTIYF
V gene: TRBV19; J gene: TRBJ2-2; CDR3 protein: CASSLGTGNTGELFF
V gene: TRBV7-2; J gene: TRBJ2-2; CDR3 protein: CASSRDRASTGELFF
V gene: TRBV7-7; J gene: TRBJ2-2; CDR3 protein: CASSLAFRDNNSPNTGELFF
V gene: TRBV19; J gene: TRBJ1-4; CDR3 protein: CATTGQGYEKLFF
V gene: TRBV5-1; J gene: TRBJ1-1; CDR3 protein: CASRQTMNTEAFF
V gene: TRBV2; J gene: TRBJ2-3; CDR3 protein: CASKPEGRKGADTQYF
V gene: TRBV20-1; J gene: TRBJ2-3; CDR3 protein: CSAPAATDTQYF
V gene: TRBV28; J gene: TRBJ2-3; CDR3 protein: CASTGDSTDTQYF
V gene: TRBV6-5; J gene: TRBJ2-1; CDR3 protein: CASSYTAREQFF
V gene: TRBV5-1; J gene: TRBJ2-3; CDR3 protein: CASSLAMAGWLTDTQYF
V gene: TRBV18; J gene: TRBJ2-1; CDR3 protein: CASSPPLGAGAIHNEQFF
V gene: TRBV7-2; J gene: TRBJ1-6; CDR3 protein: CASSLQSSYNSPLHF
V gene: TRBV20-1; J gene: TRBJ1-1; CDR3 protein: CSAASPNRAAFF
V gene: TRBV5-4; J gene: TRBJ2-7; CDR3 protein: CASSLVGRHYHYEQYF
V gene: TRBV2; J gene: TRBJ2-3; CDR3 protein: CASRAGLAAGLNTQYF
V gene: TRBV19; J gene: TRBJ2-5; CDR3 protein: CASSPTRAQETQYF
V gene: TRBV7-8; J gene: TRBJ2-5; CDR3 protein: CASSKGETQYF
V gene: TRBV28; J gene: TRBJ2-3; CDR3 protein: CASRDIAGGTDTQYF
V gene: TRBV9; J gene: TRBJ2-4; CDR3 protein: CASSPLRTSGSDIRYF
V gene: TRBV6-5; J gene: TRBJ2-7; CDR3 protein: CASSSLGQGVYEQYF
V gene: TRBV3-1; J gene: TRBJ2-7; CDR3 protein: CASRVSAGAAYEQYF
V gene: TRBV28; J gene: TRBJ2-5; CDR3 protein: CAIGRGETQYF
V gene: TRBV5-6; J gene: TRBJ2-2; CDR3 protein: CASSFWGTGELFF
V gene: TRBV19; J gene: TRBJ2-1; CDR3 protein: CASSIEASGGPSSYNEQFF
V gene: TRBV7-8; J gene: TRBJ2-7; CDR3 protein: CASSLTHQGATQYF
V gene: TRBV5-1; J gene: TRBJ1-4; CDR3 protein: CASSGRGQGEEKLFF
V gene: TRBV6-5; J gene: TRBJ1-1; CDR3 protein: CASSRPTALNTEAFF
V gene: TRBV28; J gene: TRBJ2-7; CDR3 protein: CASSQGTGDSYEQYF
V gene: TRBV10-3; J gene: TRBJ1-3; CDR3 protein: CAIRSSSSGNTIYF
V gene: TRBV5-1; J gene: TRBJ2-1; CDR3 protein: CASSLSGRRGSYNEQFF
V gene: TRBV7-9; J gene: TRBJ2-1; CDR3 protein: CASSLAGQVYEQFF
V gene: TRBV11-3; J gene: TRBJ2-2; CDR3 protein: CASSRNTGELFF
V gene: TRBV24-1; J gene: TRBJ2-1; CDR3 protein: CATSDTGGGNEQFF
V gene: TRBV10-3; J gene: TRBJ1-6; CDR3 protein: CAISDRGSLRNSPLHF
V gene: TRBV7-2; J gene: TRBJ1-1; CDR3 protein: CASSQQGNTEAFF
V gene: TRBV20-1; J gene: TRBJ2-5; CDR3 protein: CSASSGQAQETQYF
V gene: TRBV24-1; J gene: TRBJ1-5; CDR3 protein: CATSDPTGNQPQHF
V gene: TRBV7-9; J gene: TRBJ2-2; CDR3 protein: CASTPETNGELFF
V gene: TRBV12-3/TRBV12-4; J gene: TRBJ2-2; CDR3 protein: CASAFPSSQVSFSGELFF
V gene: TRBV19; J gene: TRBJ2-4; CDR3 protein: CASSIGTGQLLLAKNIQYF
V gene: TRBV19; J gene: TRBJ1-6; CDR3 protein: CASSTLGTAINSPLHF
V gene: TRBV28; J gene: TRBJ1-1; CDR3 protein: CASTFRGVSNTEAFF
V gene: TRBV7-2; J gene: TRBJ2-2; CDR3 protein: CASSPRRQGFVGFTGELFF
V gene: TRBV10-1; J gene: TRBJ2-3; CDR3 protein: CASSESKAGGADTQYF
V gene: TRBV20-1; J gene: TRBJ1-2; CDR3 protein: CSADYRANYGYTF
V gene: TRBV28; J gene: TRBJ2-3; CDR3 protein: CATGSGGRGTQYF
V gene: TRBV24-1; J gene: TRBJ1-4; CDR3 protein: CATSDLWGFCEKLFF